Listed below are T cell receptor beta chains from one sample, sequenced in a study of cytomegalovirus exposure and HLA in healthy donors. The table came from immunoSEQ multiplex PCR; TCRdb's copy has only in-frame clones and leaves some out. This sample has 140,000 to 150,000 clones, with roughly 86% found just once. Sequencing was performed on PBMCs. These receptors were collected from a man aged 18 to 30 in good health and CMV-seropositive. The CDR3 runs from the conserved cysteine through the conserved F or W. Fields, in order: J gene, V gene, D gene, clone size, CDR3 protein, CDR3 DNA. D genes are given only for firm matches. Not all rows give a size; the values are once, few, many and, for expanded clones, a class.

J gene: TRBJ2-2; V gene: TRBV4-2; D gene: TRBD2; clone size: .; CDR3 protein: CASSQGLAGARTGELFF; CDR3 DNA: TGTGCCAGCAGCCAAGGACTAGCGGGAGCCCGCACCGGGGAGCTGTTTTTT
J gene: TRBJ2-5; V gene: TRBV30; D gene: .; clone size: .; CDR3 protein: CAWSVGLTVYQETQYF; CDR3 DNA: TGTGCCTGGAGTGTAGGTCTGACAGTCTACCAAGAGACCCAGTACTTC
J gene: TRBJ2-7; V gene: TRBV27; D gene: TRBD1; clone size: .; CDR3 protein: CASSFTTGPYEQYF; CDR3 DNA: TGTGCCAGCAGTTTCACGACAGGGCCCTACGAGCAGTACTTC
J gene: TRBJ2-5; V gene: TRBV7-6; D gene: TRBD2; clone size: .; CDR3 protein: CASSPDPGLAGVQETQYF; CDR3 DNA: TGTGCCAGCAGCCCAGATCCGGGACTAGCGGGGGTACAAGAGACCCAGTACTTC
J gene: TRBJ1-1; V gene: TRBV5-1; D gene: .; clone size: .; CDR3 protein: CASSWDSLNTEAFF; CDR3 DNA: TGCGCCAGCAGCTGGGACTCGTTGAACACTGAAGCTTTCTTT
J gene: TRBJ2-7; V gene: TRBV6-1; D gene: .; clone size: .; CDR3 protein: CASSGGRSGREQYF; CDR3 DNA: TGTGCCAGCAGTGGGGGGCGAAGCGGTCGCGAGCAGTACTTC
J gene: TRBJ2-7; V gene: TRBV27; D gene: TRBD2; clone size: .; CDR3 protein: CASSLLTSGSYEQYF; CDR3 DNA: TGTGCCAGCAGTTTATTGACTAGCGGATCCTACGAGCAGTACTTC
J gene: TRBJ2-1; V gene: TRBV10-3; D gene: .; clone size: .; CDR3 protein: CAISGTTNEQFF; CDR3 DNA: TGTGCCATCAGTGGGACTACCAATGAGCAGTTCTTC
J gene: TRBJ2-7; V gene: TRBV4-1; D gene: .; clone size: .; CDR3 protein: CASSRAPSYEQYF; CDR3 DNA: TGCGCCAGCAGCCGGGCCCCCTCCTACGAGCAGTACTTC
J gene: TRBJ2-3; V gene: TRBV2; D gene: .; clone size: .; CDR3 protein: CASRDSLGDTQYF; CDR3 DNA: TGTGCCAGCAGGGACAGCCTTGGGGATACGCAGTATTTT
J gene: TRBJ2-7; V gene: TRBV7-2; D gene: .; clone size: .; CDR3 protein: CASSFPFPYEQYF; CDR3 DNA: TGTGCCAGCAGCTTTCCTTTTCCCTACGAGCAGTACTTC
J gene: TRBJ2-3; V gene: TRBV18; D gene: TRBD2; clone size: .; CDR3 protein: CASSPLRGSGRRDTQYF; CDR3 DNA: TGTGCCAGCTCCCCCCTTCGGGGTAGCGGGAGGAGGGATACGCAGTATTTT
J gene: TRBJ2-7; V gene: TRBV5-1; D gene: .; clone size: few; CDR3 protein: CASSLESSYEQYF; CDR3 DNA: TGCGCCAGCAGCTTGGAAAGTAGCTACGAGCAGTACTTC
J gene: TRBJ2-7; V gene: TRBV30; D gene: .; clone size: .; CDR3 protein: CAWSPHSYEQYF; CDR3 DNA: TGTGCCTGGAGTCCCCACAGCTACGAGCAGTACTTC
J gene: TRBJ2-7; V gene: TRBV6-1; D gene: .; clone size: .; CDR3 protein: CASSEPKGQTIYEQYF; CDR3 DNA: TGTGCCAGCAGTGAACCTAAAGGACAGACAATCTACGAGCAGTACTTC
J gene: TRBJ2-7; V gene: TRBV6-1; D gene: TRBD2; clone size: medium-sized; CDR3 protein: CASSELAGGPGEQYF; CDR3 DNA: TGTGCCAGCAGTGAACTAGCGGGGGGGCCGGGGGAGCAGTACTTC
J gene: TRBJ2-7; V gene: TRBV29-1; D gene: TRBD1; clone size: once; CDR3 protein: CSVEIRYRGSYEQYF; CDR3 DNA: TGCAGCGTTGAAATTAGGTACAGGGGCTCCTACGAGCAGTACTTC
J gene: TRBJ1-4; V gene: TRBV18; D gene: .; clone size: .; CDR3 protein: CASSPPNQVGEKLFF; CDR3 DNA: TGTGCCAGCTCACCACCTAACCAGGTCGGTGAAAAACTGTTTTTT
J gene: TRBJ2-1; V gene: TRBV27; D gene: .; clone size: .; CDR3 protein: CASSLGLGSLSYNEQFF; CDR3 DNA: TGTGCCAGCAGTTTGGGACTGGGTAGCCTCTCCTACAATGAGCAGTTCTTC
J gene: TRBJ2-3; V gene: TRBV29-1; D gene: TRBD2; clone size: .; CDR3 protein: CSVVGGGRATDTQYF; CDR3 DNA: TGCAGCGTCGTGGGGGGCGGGAGGGCCACAGATACGCAGTATTTT
J gene: TRBJ1-5; V gene: TRBV28; D gene: .; clone size: once; CDR3 protein: CASSHTLWGSYSNQPQHF; CDR3 DNA: TGTGCCAGCAGCCACACCCTCTGGGGCTCTTATAGCAATCAGCCCCAGCATTTT
J gene: TRBJ2-1; V gene: TRBV6-5; D gene: TRBD1; clone size: .; CDR3 protein: CASSLRQGNEQFF; CDR3 DNA: TGTGCCAGCAGTCTACGACAGGGGAATGAGCAGTTCTTC
J gene: TRBJ1-4; V gene: TRBV6-1; D gene: .; clone size: .; CDR3 protein: CASSERGESEKLFF; CDR3 DNA: TGTGCCAGCAGTGAACGCGGGGAGAGTGAAAAACTGTTTTTT
J gene: TRBJ1-3; V gene: TRBV30; D gene: TRBD1; clone size: once; CDR3 protein: CAWSVSRGRRNTIYF; CDR3 DNA: TGTGCCTGGAGTGTGTCCAGGGGGAGAAGAAACACCATATATTTT
J gene: TRBJ2-6; V gene: TRBV5-1; D gene: .; clone size: .; CDR3 protein: CASSLQGSGANVLTF; CDR3 DNA: TGCGCCAGCAGCCTCCAGGGCTCTGGGGCCAACGTCCTGACTTTC
J gene: TRBJ2-1; V gene: TRBV9; D gene: TRBD1; clone size: .; CDR3 protein: CASSARIRDSSYNEQFF; CDR3 DNA: TGTGCCAGCAGCGCACGAATCCGGGACAGCAGCTACAATGAGCAGTTCTTC
J gene: TRBJ1-2; V gene: TRBV9; D gene: TRBD1; clone size: once; CDR3 protein: CASSPGTGFEGYTF; CDR3 DNA: TGTGCCAGCAGCCCCGGGACAGGGTTCGAGGGCTACACCTTC
J gene: TRBJ1-2; V gene: TRBV5-3; D gene: .; clone size: .; CDR3 protein: CARSLDAREVASNYGYTF; CDR3 DNA: TGTGCCAGAAGCTTAGATGCCAGGGAGGTAGCATCTAACTATGGCTACACCTTC
J gene: TRBJ2-7; V gene: TRBV19; D gene: .; clone size: .; CDR3 protein: CASSIGSYESPYEQYF; CDR3 DNA: TGTGCCAGTAGTATTGGGAGTTATGAGTCACCCTACGAGCAGTACTTC
J gene: TRBJ2-1; V gene: TRBV13; D gene: TRBD1; clone size: .; CDR3 protein: CASSNRGYNEQFF; CDR3 DNA: TGTGCCAGCAGCAACAGGGGGTACAATGAGCAGTTCTTC
J gene: TRBJ2-7; V gene: TRBV27; D gene: .; clone size: .; CDR3 protein: CAIKDFLHGEQYF; CDR3 DNA: TGTGCCATCAAGGACTTTCTACATGGCGAGCAGTACTTC
J gene: TRBJ2-5; V gene: TRBV6-5; D gene: .; clone size: .; CDR3 protein: CASSYSIGGQETQYF; CDR3 DNA: TGTGCCAGCAGTTACTCGATCGGGGGTCAAGAGACCCAGTACTTC
J gene: TRBJ2-3; V gene: TRBV19; D gene: TRBD2; clone size: .; CDR3 protein: CASSMASGPDTQYF; CDR3 DNA: TGTGCCAGTAGTATGGCTAGCGGTCCAGATACGCAGTATTTT
J gene: TRBJ2-1; V gene: TRBV18; D gene: TRBD1; clone size: .; CDR3 protein: CASSPKDRGGSGEQFF; CDR3 DNA: TGTGCCAGCTCACCAAAGGACAGGGGCGGGAGCGGTGAGCAGTTCTTC
J gene: TRBJ2-7; V gene: TRBV10-1; D gene: .; clone size: .; CDR3 protein: CASSEAPSRNEQYF; CDR3 DNA: TGCGCCAGCAGTGAGGCCCCCTCGAGAAACGAGCAGTACTTC
J gene: TRBJ2-1; V gene: TRBV6-5; D gene: .; clone size: .; CDR3 protein: CASSVTGNEQFF; CDR3 DNA: TGTGCCAGCAGTGTCACCGGTAATGAGCAGTTCTTC
J gene: TRBJ1-4; V gene: TRBV30; D gene: .; clone size: .; CDR3 protein: CAWSAGTATNEKLFF; CDR3 DNA: TGTGCCTGGAGTGCAGGGACTGCAACTAATGAAAAACTGTTTTTT
J gene: TRBJ1-1; V gene: TRBV13; D gene: TRBD1; clone size: .; CDR3 protein: CASSTWDRGLTEAFF; CDR3 DNA: TGTGCCAGCAGCACCTGGGACAGGGGGCTCACTGAAGCTTTCTTT
J gene: TRBJ1-1; V gene: TRBV5-4; D gene: .; clone size: .; CDR3 protein: CATWTAKNTEAFF; CDR3 DNA: TGTGCCACCTGGACAGCTAAGAACACTGAAGCTTTCTTT
J gene: TRBJ2-7; V gene: TRBV19; D gene: TRBD2; clone size: once; CDR3 protein: CASRPAGVLSHEQYF; CDR3 DNA: TGTGCCAGTAGGCCAGCGGGAGTGTTAAGCCACGAGCAGTACTTC
J gene: TRBJ1-1; V gene: TRBV27; D gene: .; clone size: .; CDR3 protein: CASSLAGGPPEAFF; CDR3 DNA: TGTGCCAGTTCCCTGGCGGGGGGGCCCCCTGAAGCTTTCTTT
J gene: TRBJ1-5; V gene: TRBV19; D gene: TRBD1; clone size: .; CDR3 protein: CASSADRGFEQPQHF; CDR3 DNA: TGTGCCAGTAGTGCGGACAGGGGTTTTGAGCAGCCCCAGCATTTT
J gene: TRBJ2-6; V gene: TRBV28; D gene: .; clone size: .; CDR3 protein: CASSLRGSGANVLTF; CDR3 DNA: TGTGCCAGCAGTTTAAGGGGGTCTGGGGCCAACGTCCTGACTTTC
J gene: TRBJ1-2; V gene: TRBV6-6; D gene: TRBD1; clone size: .; CDR3 protein: CVSVGGFGYTF; CDR3 DNA: TGTGTCTCCGTAGGGGGCTTTGGCTACACCTTC
J gene: TRBJ1-5; V gene: TRBV18; D gene: .; clone size: .; CDR3 protein: CASSPPDSPLGNQPQHF; CDR3 DNA: TGTGCCAGCTCACCACCGGACAGCCCCTTGGGCAATCAGCCCCAGCATTTT
J gene: TRBJ2-1; V gene: TRBV6-1; D gene: .; clone size: .; CDR3 protein: CASSDVGFGNEQFF; CDR3 DNA: TGTGCCAGCAGTGATGTGGGTTTCGGGAATGAGCAGTTCTTC
J gene: TRBJ1-5; V gene: TRBV21-1; D gene: .; clone size: .; CDR3 protein: CASSKGGGPQHF; CDR3 DNA: TGTGCCAGCAGCAAAGGGGGGGGGCCCCAGCATTTT
J gene: TRBJ1-1; V gene: TRBV6-5; D gene: .; clone size: .; CDR3 protein: CASSRTEGTEAFF; CDR3 DNA: TGTGCCAGCAGCAGGACTGAGGGCACTGAAGCTTTCTTT
J gene: TRBJ1-4; V gene: TRBV30; D gene: .; clone size: .; CDR3 protein: CAWTLGLSREKLFF; CDR3 DNA: TGTGCCTGGACCCTCGGACTCTCCAGAGAAAAACTGTTTTTT
J gene: TRBJ2-5; V gene: TRBV5-6; D gene: .; clone size: .; CDR3 protein: CASSLGGRQETQYF; CDR3 DNA: TGTGCCAGCAGCTTGGGTGGCAGGCAAGAGACCCAGTACTTC